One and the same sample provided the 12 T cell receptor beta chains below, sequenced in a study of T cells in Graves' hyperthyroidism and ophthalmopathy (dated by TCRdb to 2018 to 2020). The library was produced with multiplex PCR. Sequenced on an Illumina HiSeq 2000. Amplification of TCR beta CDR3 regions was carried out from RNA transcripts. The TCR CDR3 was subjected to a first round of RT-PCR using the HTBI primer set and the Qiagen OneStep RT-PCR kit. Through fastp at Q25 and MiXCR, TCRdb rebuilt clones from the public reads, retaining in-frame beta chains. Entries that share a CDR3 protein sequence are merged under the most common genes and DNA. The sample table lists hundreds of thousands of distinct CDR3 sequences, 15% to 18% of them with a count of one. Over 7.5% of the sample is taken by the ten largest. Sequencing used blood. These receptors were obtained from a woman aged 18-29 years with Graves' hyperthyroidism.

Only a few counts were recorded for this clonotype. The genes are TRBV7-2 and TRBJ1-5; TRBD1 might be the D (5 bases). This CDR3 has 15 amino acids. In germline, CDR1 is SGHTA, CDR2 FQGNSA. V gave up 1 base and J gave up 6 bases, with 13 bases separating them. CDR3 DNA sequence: TGTGCCAGCAGCTTAGTTGGGCAGGGTCTTCAGCCCCAGCATTTT. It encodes CASSLVGQGLQPQHF. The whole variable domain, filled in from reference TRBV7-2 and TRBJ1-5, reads GAGVSQSPSNKVTEKGKDVELRCDPISGHTALYWYRQSLGQGLEFLIYFQGNSAPDKSGLPSDRFSAERTGGSVSTLTIQRTQQEDSAVYLCASSLVGQGLQPQHFGDGTRLSIL.

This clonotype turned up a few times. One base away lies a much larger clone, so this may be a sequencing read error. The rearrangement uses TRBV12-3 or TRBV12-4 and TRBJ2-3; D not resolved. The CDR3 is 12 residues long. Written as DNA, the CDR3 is TGTGTCAGCAGCCCAATAGAAGGCATGCAGTATTTT. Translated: CVSSPIEGMQYF.

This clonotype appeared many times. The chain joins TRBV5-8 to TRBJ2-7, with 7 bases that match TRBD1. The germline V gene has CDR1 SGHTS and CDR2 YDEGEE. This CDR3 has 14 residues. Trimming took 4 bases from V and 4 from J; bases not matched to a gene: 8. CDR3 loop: CASSVTGVAYEQYF. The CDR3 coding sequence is TGTGCCAGCAGCGTCACAGGGGTCGCTTACGAGCAGTACTTC.

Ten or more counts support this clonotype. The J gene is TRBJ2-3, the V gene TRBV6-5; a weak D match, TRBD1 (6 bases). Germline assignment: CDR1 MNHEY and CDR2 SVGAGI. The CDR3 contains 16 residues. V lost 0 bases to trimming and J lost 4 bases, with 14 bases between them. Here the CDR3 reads CASSYSTGRGPDTQYF. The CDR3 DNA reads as TGTGCCAGCAGTTACTCGACGGGCAGGGGTCCAGATACGCAGTATTTT.

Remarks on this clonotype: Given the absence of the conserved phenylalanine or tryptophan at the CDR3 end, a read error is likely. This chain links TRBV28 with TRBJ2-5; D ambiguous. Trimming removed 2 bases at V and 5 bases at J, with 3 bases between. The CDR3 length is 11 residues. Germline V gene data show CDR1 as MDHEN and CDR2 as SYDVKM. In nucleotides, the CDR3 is TGTGCCAGCAGTTTACTGGAGACCCAGTACCTC. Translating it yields CASSLLETQYL.

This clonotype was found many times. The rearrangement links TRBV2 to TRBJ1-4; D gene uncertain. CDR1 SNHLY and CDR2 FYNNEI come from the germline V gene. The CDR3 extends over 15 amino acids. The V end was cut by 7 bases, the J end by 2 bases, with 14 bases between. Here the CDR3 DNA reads TGTGCCAGCAAGATAAGGCCCTCCACTAATGAAAAACTGTTTTTT. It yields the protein CASKIRPSTNEKLFF. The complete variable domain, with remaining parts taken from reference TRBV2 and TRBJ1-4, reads EPEVTQTPSHQVTQMGQEVILRCVPISNHLYFYWYRQILGQKVEFLVSFYNNEISEKSEIFDDQFSVERPDGSNFTLKIRSTKLEDSAMYFCASKIRPSTNEKLFFGSGTQLSVL.

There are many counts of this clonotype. CDR3 in DNA: TGTGCCAGCAGCCGCGGGACAGCGTACAATGAGCAGTTCTTC. Translated: CASSRGTAYNEQFF. This rearrangement joins TRBV7-3 to TRBJ2-1; D is perhaps TRBD1 (7 bases). The CDR3 length is 14 residues. The ends were cut back, 5 bases at V and 4 bases at J, with 12 bases in the middle. Germline lookup yields CDR1 SGHTA and CDR2 FQGTGA.

The CDR3 DNA reads as TGTGCCAGCAGTTTCACGGGGGGGGTCAATCAGCCCCAGCATTTT. It specifies CASSFTGGVNQPQHF. V usage is TRBV28 and J usage is TRBJ1-5; a possible D gene is TRBD1 (5 bases). Trimming took 3 bases from V and 3 from J, leaving 12 bases between them. This CDR3 has 15 residues. Germline V gives CDR1 MDHEN, CDR2 SYDVKM.

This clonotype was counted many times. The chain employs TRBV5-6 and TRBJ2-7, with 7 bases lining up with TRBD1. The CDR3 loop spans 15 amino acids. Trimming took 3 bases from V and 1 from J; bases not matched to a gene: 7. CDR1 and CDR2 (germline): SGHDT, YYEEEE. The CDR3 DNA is TGTGCCAGCAGCTCACCACAGGGGATATCCTACGAGCAGTACTTC. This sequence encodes CASSSPQGISYEQYF.

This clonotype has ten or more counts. The DNA for the CDR3 is TGTGCCACCAGTGATTTGAGCGGGTCTAGCACAGATACGCAGTATTTT. Residues: CATSDLSGSSTDTQYF. V usage is TRBV24-1 and J usage is TRBJ2-3; possible D gene TRBD2, 6 bases. V gave up 0 bases and J gave up 0 bases, with 9 bases separating them. The germline CDR1 and CDR2 sequences are KGHDR and SFDVKD. The CDR3 loop spans 16 amino acids.

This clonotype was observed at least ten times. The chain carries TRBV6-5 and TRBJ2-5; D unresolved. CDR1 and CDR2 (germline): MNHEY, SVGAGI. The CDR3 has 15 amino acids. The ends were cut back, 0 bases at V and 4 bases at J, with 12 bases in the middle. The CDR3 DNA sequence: TGTGCCAGCAGTTACTCGATGGTGGATCGAGAGACCCAGTACTTC. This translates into CASSYSMVDRETQYF.

The CDR3: CASSKRDRAEKLFF. The DNA for the CDR3 is TGTGCCAGCTCGAAACGGGACAGGGCTGAAAAACTGTTTTTT. V is TRBV2 and J is TRBJ1-4; 9 nucleotides agree with TRBD1. Germline CDR1 is SNHLY and CDR2 is FYNNEI. This CDR3 comprises 14 residues. With V trimmed by 8 bases and J by 7 bases, 8 bases remained unmatched.